The 16 T cell receptor beta chains below come from one sample, sequenced in a study of shared clonotypes between healthy human individuals. The data were produced by immunoSEQ multiplex PCR, yet TCRdb's version contains in-frame clones alone and is incomplete. The sample comprises just over 2,000,000 clones, roughly 95% of which are singletons, and roughly 0.13% rests with the top ten. The sequenced sample consisted of naive CD4+ T cells sorted from blood. Specified subset: CD45RA+ positively selected. Source of these receptors: a man between 18 and 29 years old in good health.

In regard to this clone: Other DNA sequences in this sample translate to the same CDR3. CDR3 in DNA: TGTGCCAGCAGCTTAGCGGGACAGGGGTCCTACGAGCAGTACTTC. Residues: CASSLAGQGSYEQYF. The chain carries TRBV7-2 and TRBJ2-7, with 10 bases that match TRBD1. Germline CDR1 and CDR2: SGHTA and FQGNSA. J was trimmed by 1 base and V by 0 bases; bases with no gene match: 0. There are 15 residues in the CDR3.

The V call is TRBV18, the J call TRBJ2-3; D perhaps matches TRBD2 (6 bases). V lost 2 bases to trimming and J lost 2 bases, with 17 bases between them. This CDR3 has 17 amino acids. Germline V CDR1 and CDR2: KGHSH, LQKENI. CDR3 region: CASSPERVGGATDTQYF. In DNA, the CDR3 is TGTGCCAGCTCACCAGAGAGGGTCGGAGGGGCCACAGATACGCAGTATTTT.

The chain combines TRBV30 with TRBJ2-7; TRBD2 is a possible D gene (6 bases). With 6 bases removed from V and 6 bases from J, the gap between germline ends came to 21 bases. This CDR3 has 14 amino acids. CDR1 is GTSNPN, CDR2 SVGIG, per germline (reference sequence). CDR3 loop: CACSGDSRGSEQYF. The CDR3 bases are TGTGCCTGTTCCGGGGACTCTCGGGGTTCCGAGCAGTACTTC.

The sample holds a few counts of this clone. The chain joins TRBV7-9 to TRBJ2-1; D possibly corresponds to TRBD1 (5 bases). The CDR3 loop spans 12 amino acids. The germline CDR1 and CDR2 sequences are SEHNR and FQNEAQ (reference sequence). The V end lost 8 bases, the J end lost 5 bases, and 10 bases lay between the germline ends. The CDR3 spells CASELQDNEQFF. Written as DNA, the CDR3 is TGTGCCAGCGAATTACAGGACAATGAGCAGTTCTTC.

Comment on this clone: Other DNA sequences in the same sample also yield this CDR3. The chain employs TRBV7-2 and TRBJ2-5; TRBD2 aligns across 13 bases. The V and J ends lost 5 bases and 4 bases, in that order; junction bases with no gene match: 4. Per germline, CDR1 SGHTA and CDR2 FQGNSA. This CDR3 contains 15 residues. The CDR3 DNA follows: TGTGCCAGCAGCCCCCGACTAGCGGGAGGAGAGACCCAGTACTTC. It yields the protein CASSPRLAGGETQYF.

The chain links TRBV2 to TRBJ2-4; maybe TRBD1 (6 bases). V dropped 5 bases and J dropped 0 bases, with 11 bases sitting between them. The CDR3 has 15 residues. Germline lookup yields CDR1 SNHLY and CDR2 FYNNEI. The CDR3 DNA is TGTGCCAGCAGTCCGGACAGTAAAGCCAAAAACATTCAGTACTTC. Its protein is CASSPDSKAKNIQYF.

The genes are TRBV5-4 and TRBJ2-7, with a possible D match to TRBD1 (6 bases). CDR1 and CDR2 (germline): SGHNT, YYREEE (reference sequence). The CDR3 spans 14 residues. The V end lost 4 bases, the J end lost 2 bases, and 13 bases lay between the germline ends. The CDR3 coding sequence is TGTGCCAGCAGCCTCATTGGGGGCCCCTACGAGCAGTACTTC. It translates to CASSLIGGPYEQYF.

On this clone itself: A much larger clone differs from this one at a single base, so this may be a read error. Other DNA variants within this sample encode the same CDR3. The V call is TRBV2, the J call TRBJ1-2; 7 nucleotides match TRBD1. Germline values: CDR1 SNHLY, CDR2 FYNNEI. The CDR3 runs 16 residues. The CDR3 nucleotides read TGTGCTAGCAGTGAATCAGACAGGGCGGTTATCTATGGCTACACCTTC. Protein sequence: CASSESDRAVIYGYTF.

V is TRBV6-1 and J is TRBJ2-1, with 8 bases matching TRBD2. CDR1 and CDR2 (germline): MNHNS, SASEGT. The CDR3 contains 16 residues. Germline trimming cut 2 bases from V and 2 bases from J; bases unmatched to any gene: 5. CDR3 loop: CASSEHLRGAYNEQFF. The DNA of the CDR3 is TGTGCCAGCAGTGAACACTTGCGGGGGGCCTACAATGAGCAGTTCTTC.

The chain uses TRBV30 and TRBJ2-1; 9 nucleotides align to TRBD2. This CDR3 comprises 23 residues. Germline V gives CDR1 GTSNPN, CDR2 SVGIG (reference sequence). The V segment lost 3 bases and the J segment 0 bases; nucleotides outside the gene matches: 27. The CDR3 is CAWRGLPKIAGVRGASSYNEQFF. The CDR3 nucleotides read TGTGCCTGGAGAGGCCTGCCAAAAATAGCGGGAGTCCGGGGGGCCAGCTCCTACAATGAGCAGTTCTTC.

Comment on this clone: This may stem from a read error, because a much larger clone lies one nucleotide away. Other DNA sequences in this sample translate to the same CDR3. The J gene is TRBJ1-5, the V gene TRBV5-1; D is unclear. The CDR3 is 15 amino acids. Germline V CDR1 and CDR2: SGHRS, YFSETQ. Between the trimmed V and J ends, which lost 0 bases and 0 bases, there was a span of 7 bases. For the CDR3, the DNA is TGCGCCAGCAGCTTGGAGGGTGATAGCAATCAGCCCCAGCATTTT. Translating gives CASSLEGDSNQPQHF.

This sequence joins TRBV10-2 and TRBJ2-7; D is unclear. This CDR3 is built from 14 residues. V lost 7 bases, J lost 2 bases, and 15 bases lay in between. Germline V CDR1 and CDR2: WSHSY, SAAADI. The DNA for the CDR3 is TGCGCCAGCAAGGGTGTCGGATTAACCTACGAGCAGTACTTC. As protein: CASKGVGLTYEQYF.

For this clone: Additional DNA sequences in this sample encode the identical CDR3. The V and J genes are TRBV10-3 and TRBJ1-2; TRBD1 matches 10 bases. The CDR3 runs 14 residues. Germline V gene lookup returns CDR1 ENHRY and CDR2 SYGVKD. J lost 3 bases, V lost 3 bases, and 1 base had no gene match. The CDR3 loop reads CAISEGQGDYGYTF. Here the CDR3 DNA reads TGTGCCATCAGTGAAGGACAGGGGGACTATGGCTACACCTTC.

The J gene is TRBJ2-1, the V gene TRBV5-4; possible D gene TRBD2, 7 bases. Germline CDR1 SGHNT, CDR2 YYREEE (reference sequence). V lost 4 bases and J lost 8, with 19 bases in between. CDR3 length: 15 residues. The chain's CDR3 is CASSPGLGGDDEQFF. DNA for the CDR3: TGTGCCAGCAGCCCCGGACTAGGGGGGGACGATGAGCAGTTCTTC.

The CDR3 protein is CASSPSSGRLYTEAFF. The CDR3 coding sequence is TGTGCCAGCAGCCCGTCTTCGGGTCGATTATACACTGAAGCTTTCTTT. The chain uses TRBV7-2 and TRBJ1-1, with D hard to call. V shed 5 bases and J shed 3 bases, with 19 bases lying between them. Germline V gene data show CDR1 as SGHTA and CDR2 as FQGNSA. The CDR3 consists of 16 residues. The full variable domain, with the rest looked up from reference TRBV7-2 and TRBJ1-1, is GAGVSQSPSNKVTEKGKDVELRCDPISGHTALYWYRQSLGQGLEFLIYFQGNSAPDKSGLPSDRFSAERTGGSVSTLTIQRTQQEDSAVYLCASSPSSGRLYTEAFFGQGTRLTVV.

Comments on this clone: Other DNA sequences in the same sample also yield this CDR3. The chain combines TRBV28 with TRBJ1-1, with unresolved D. CDR1 and CDR2 from the germline V gene are MDHEN and SYDVKM. This CDR3 has 12 residues. The V gene lost 0 bases and the J gene lost 4 bases, with 3 bases spanning the gap. CDR3 nucleotide sequence: TGTGCCAGCAGTTTATGGGCCACTGAAGCTTTCTTT. Residues: CASSLWATEAFF.